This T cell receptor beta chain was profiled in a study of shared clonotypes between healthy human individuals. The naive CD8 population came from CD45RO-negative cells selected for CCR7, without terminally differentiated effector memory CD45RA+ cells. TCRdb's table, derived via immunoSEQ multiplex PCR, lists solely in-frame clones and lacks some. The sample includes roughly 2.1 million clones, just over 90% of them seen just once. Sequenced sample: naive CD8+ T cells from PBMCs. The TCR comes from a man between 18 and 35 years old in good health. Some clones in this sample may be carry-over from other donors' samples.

The CDR3 here is CASSPPVQGRLFF. The CDR3 region has the DNA TGTGCCAGCAGTCCTCCCGTACAGGGCAGACTGTTTTTT. The chain is built from TRBV28 and TRBJ1-4, with D maybe TRBD1 (6 bases). Trimming left V 5 bases short and J 13 bases short, with 17 bases between. The CDR3 has 13 residues. Per the germline V gene, CDR1 is MDHEN and CDR2 is SYDVKM.